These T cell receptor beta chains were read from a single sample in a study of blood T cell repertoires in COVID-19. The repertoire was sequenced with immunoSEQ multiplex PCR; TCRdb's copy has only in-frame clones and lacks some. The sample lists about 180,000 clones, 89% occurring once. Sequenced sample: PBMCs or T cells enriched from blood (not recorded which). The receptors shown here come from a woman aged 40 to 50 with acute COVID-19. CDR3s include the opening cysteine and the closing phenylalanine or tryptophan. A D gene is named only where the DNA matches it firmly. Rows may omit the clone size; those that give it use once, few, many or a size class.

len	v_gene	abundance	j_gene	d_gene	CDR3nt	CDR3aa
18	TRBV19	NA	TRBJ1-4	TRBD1	TGTGCCAGTAGTAGAACCCACTCCGGACAGGGGGCAGGTGAAAAACTGTTTTTT	CASSRTHSGQGAGEKLFF
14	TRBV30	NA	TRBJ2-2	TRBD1	TGTGCCTGGGGCGGACAGGAGCACACCGGGGAGCTGTTTTTT	CAWGGQEHTGELFF
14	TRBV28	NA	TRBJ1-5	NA	TGTGCCAGCAGTTTAGTGGGGGGGGGTCAGCCCCAGCATTTT	CASSLVGGGQPQHF
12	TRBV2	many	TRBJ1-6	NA	TGTGCCAGCAGACGGGGGAGGGGTCCCCTCCACTTT	CASRRGRGPLHF
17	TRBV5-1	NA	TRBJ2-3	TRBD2	TGCGCCAGCAGCTTCCCAATAGCGGGGGGGTCCACAGATACGCAGTATTTT	CASSFPIAGGSTDTQYF
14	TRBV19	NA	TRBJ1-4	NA	TGTGCCAGTAGCCAAGGACAGCCTAATGAAAAACTGTTTTTT	CASSQGQPNEKLFF
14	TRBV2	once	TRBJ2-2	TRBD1	TGTGCCAGCAGAATGGACAGGGGGACCGGGGAGCTGTTTTTT	CASRMDRGTGELFF
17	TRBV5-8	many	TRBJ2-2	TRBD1	TGTGCCAGCAGCCACCGGGACAGGGGGCGAGTCACCGGGGAGCTGTTTTTT	CASSHRDRGRVTGELFF
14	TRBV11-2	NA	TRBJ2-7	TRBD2	TGTGCCAGCAGCGGGGCTAGCGGACCAGCCGAGCAGTACTTC	CASSGASGPAEQYF
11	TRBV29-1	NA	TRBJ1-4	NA	TGCAGCGTTGAACACGGGGAAAAACTGTTTTTT	CSVEHGEKLFF
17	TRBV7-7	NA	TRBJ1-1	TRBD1	TGTGCCAGTGGTGTACGGACAGGGGGGTGCATGAACACTGAAGCTTTCTTT	CASGVRTGGCMNTEAFF
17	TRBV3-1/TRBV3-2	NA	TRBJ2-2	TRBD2	TGTGCCAGCAGCGCGCCCCTAGCGGGGGCCGAAACCGGGGAGCTGTTTTTT	CASSAPLAGAETGELFF
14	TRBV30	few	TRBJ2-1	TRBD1	TGTGCCTGGTCCACAGGGGGCTCCCACAATGAGCAGTTCTTC	CAWSTGGSHNEQFF
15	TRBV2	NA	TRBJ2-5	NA	TGTGCCAGCACTGGTTATGGGGCAGGGGCAGAGACCCAGTACTTC	CASTGYGAGAETQYF
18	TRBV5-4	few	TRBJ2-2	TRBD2	TGTGCCAGCAGCCCTAGACTAGCGGGAGGGATTAGGACCGGGGAGCTGTTTTTT	CASSPRLAGGIRTGELFF
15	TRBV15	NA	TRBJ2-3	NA	TGTGCCACCAGCAGAGCAGGGTTAGGCACAGATACGCAGTATTTT	CATSRAGLGTDTQYF
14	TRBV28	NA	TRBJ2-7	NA	TGTGCCAGCAGTTTACCGCGGGTCCCCTACGAGCAGTACTTC	CASSLPRVPYEQYF
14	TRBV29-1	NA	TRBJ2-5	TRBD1	TGCAGCGTTGAAACGGGACAGGGATTGGAGACCCAGTACTTC	CSVETGQGLETQYF
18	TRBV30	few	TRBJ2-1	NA	TGTGCCTGGAGCCTACGACTCGGACTCGCGAGCTCCTACAATGAGCAGTTCTTC	CAWSLRLGLASSYNEQFF
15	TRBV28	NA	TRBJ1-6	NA	TGTGCCAGCAAACTCAGGGGCCATGGGGATTCACCCCTCCACTTT	CASKLRGHGDSPLHF
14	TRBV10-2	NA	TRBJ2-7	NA	TGCGCCAGCCAGGTCGTGGGGCAAACTTACGAGCAGTACTTC	CASQVVGQTYEQYF
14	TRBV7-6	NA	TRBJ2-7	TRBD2	TGTGCCAGCCCCAGGACTAGCGGGAGATACGAGCAGTACTTC	CASPRTSGRYEQYF